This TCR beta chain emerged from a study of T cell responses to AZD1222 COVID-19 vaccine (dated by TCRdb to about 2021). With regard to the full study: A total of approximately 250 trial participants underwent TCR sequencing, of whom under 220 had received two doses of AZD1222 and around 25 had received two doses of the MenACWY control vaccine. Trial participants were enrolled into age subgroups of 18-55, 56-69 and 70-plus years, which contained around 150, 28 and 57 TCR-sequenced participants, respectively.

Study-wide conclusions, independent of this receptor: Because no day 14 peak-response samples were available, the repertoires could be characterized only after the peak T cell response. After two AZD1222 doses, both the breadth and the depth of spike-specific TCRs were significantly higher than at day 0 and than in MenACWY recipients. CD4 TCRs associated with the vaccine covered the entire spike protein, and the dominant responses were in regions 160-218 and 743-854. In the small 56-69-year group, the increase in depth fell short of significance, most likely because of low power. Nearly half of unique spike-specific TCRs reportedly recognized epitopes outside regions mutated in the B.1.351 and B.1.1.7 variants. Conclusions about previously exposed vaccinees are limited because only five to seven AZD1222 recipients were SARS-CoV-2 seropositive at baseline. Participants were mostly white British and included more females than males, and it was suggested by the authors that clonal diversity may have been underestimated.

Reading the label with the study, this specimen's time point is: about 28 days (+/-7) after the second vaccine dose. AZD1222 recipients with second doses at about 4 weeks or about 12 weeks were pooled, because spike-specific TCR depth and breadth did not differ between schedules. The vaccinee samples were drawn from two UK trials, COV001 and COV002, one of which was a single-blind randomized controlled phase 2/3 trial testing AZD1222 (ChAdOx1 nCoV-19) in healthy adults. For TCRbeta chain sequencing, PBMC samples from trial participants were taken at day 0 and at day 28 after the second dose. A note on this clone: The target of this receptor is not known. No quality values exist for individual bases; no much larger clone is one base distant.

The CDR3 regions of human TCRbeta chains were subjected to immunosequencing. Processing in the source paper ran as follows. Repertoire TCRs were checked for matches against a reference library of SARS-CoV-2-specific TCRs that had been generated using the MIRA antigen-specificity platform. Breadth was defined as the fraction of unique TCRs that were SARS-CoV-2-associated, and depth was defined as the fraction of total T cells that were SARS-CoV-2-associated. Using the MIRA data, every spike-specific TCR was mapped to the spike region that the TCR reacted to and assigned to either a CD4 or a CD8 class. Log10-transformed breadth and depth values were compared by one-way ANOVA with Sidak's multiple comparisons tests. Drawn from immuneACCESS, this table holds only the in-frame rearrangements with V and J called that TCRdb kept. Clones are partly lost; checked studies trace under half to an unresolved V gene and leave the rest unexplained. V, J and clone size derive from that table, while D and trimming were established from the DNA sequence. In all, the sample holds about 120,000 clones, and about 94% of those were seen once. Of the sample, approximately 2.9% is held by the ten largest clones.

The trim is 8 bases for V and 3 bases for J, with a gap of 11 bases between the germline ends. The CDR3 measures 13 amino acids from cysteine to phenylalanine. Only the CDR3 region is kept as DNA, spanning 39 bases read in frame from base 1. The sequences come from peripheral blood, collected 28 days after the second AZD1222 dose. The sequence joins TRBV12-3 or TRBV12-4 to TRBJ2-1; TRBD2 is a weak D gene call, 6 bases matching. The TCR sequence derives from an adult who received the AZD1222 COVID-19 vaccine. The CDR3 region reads CASGTPNYNEQFF. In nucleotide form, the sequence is TGTGCCAGCGGGACTCCCAACTACAATGAGCAGTTCTTC.